This T cell receptor beta chain stems from a study of radiotherapy plus CTLA-4 blockade in lung cancer. Study-wide context: Around 19% of enrolled patients responded objectively, and roughly 31% had disease control.

The study treated chemo-refractory metastatic non-small-cell lung cancer patients with focal radiation plus ipilimumab CTLA-4 blockade. General study points: The best predictor of response was reported to be early blood T cell clone dynamics, with interferon-beta. TCR clones originating in tumors grew in number in blood after radiotherapy plus ipilimumab.

Data came from immunoSEQ multiplex PCR; TCRdb stores just in-frame clones and leaves some out. The table has over 100,000 clones, about 87% seen once; the top ten hold 5.5% to 8%. This clone was found once. The antigen is unknown. V lost 1 base to trimming and J lost 0 bases, with 13 bases between them. Looked up from germline, CDR1 is SGHVS and CDR2 is FQNEAQ. The CDR3 length is 17 residues. The sample was peripheral blood, taken from a patient treated with radiotherapy plus ipilimumab. This TCR came from a human donor with non-small cell lung cancer that progressed on radiotherapy plus ipilimumab. The chain links TRBV7-8 to TRBJ2-1; D not certain. CDR3 protein: CASSLEFIGSSYNEQFF. The CDR3 region has the DNA TGTGCCAGCAGCTTAGAGTTTATCGGTAGCTCCTACAATGAGCAGTTCTTC.